The TCR beta chain described here comes from a study of T cell responses to AZD1222 COVID-19 vaccine (dated by TCRdb to about 2021). About the investigation overall: AZD1222 recipients given second doses at about 4 weeks or at about 12 weeks were pooled, since spike-specific TCR depth and breadth were not found to differ between the two schedules. A total of around 240 trial participants underwent TCR sequencing, of whom nearly 210 had received two doses of AZD1222 and approximately 25 had received two doses of the MenACWY control vaccine. Trial participants were enrolled by age into 18-55, 56-69 and 70-plus year subgroups, with about 150, 28 and 57 TCR-sequenced participants respectively. Overall study results and their limits: Conclusions about previously exposed vaccinees were limited because only six or seven AZD1222 recipients were SARS-CoV-2 seropositive at baseline. After two AZD1222 doses, spike-specific TCR breadth and depth were significantly higher than at day 0 and than in MenACWY recipients. CD4 TCRs associated with the vaccine covered the entire spike protein, and the dominant responses were in regions 160-218 and 743-854. Reportedly, almost half of the unique spike-specific TCRs recognized epitopes lying outside the regions that are mutated in the B.1.351 and B.1.1.7 variants. The 56-69-year group was small, and its depth increase did not reach significance, likely because of low power. Most participants were white British and females outnumbered males, and the authors suggested that clonal diversity may have been underestimated. No day 14 peak-response samples were available, so repertoires were characterized only after the peak T cell response.

Reading from cysteine to phenylalanine, the CDR3 counts 12 amino acids. Left in the record is the CDR3 DNA by itself, 36 bases read in frame from the first base. V lost 2 bases and J lost 6 bases; the stretch between them is 5 bases long. CDR1 is given as WNHNN and CDR2 as SYGVQD, both from the germline V gene (reference sequence). The CDR3 regions of human TCRbeta chains were analyzed by immunosequencing. As for the original processing: Repertoire TCRs were matched against a reference library of SARS-CoV-2-specific TCRs generated with the MIRA antigen-specificity platform. Breadth was defined as the fraction of unique TCRs that were SARS-CoV-2-associated, and depth was defined as the fraction of total T cells that were SARS-CoV-2-associated. Using the MIRA data, every spike-specific TCR was mapped to the spike region that the TCR reacted to and assigned to either a CD4 or a CD8 class. Log10-transformed breadth and depth values were compared by one-way ANOVA with Sidak's multiple comparisons tests. TCRdb limited this immuneACCESS table to in-frame rearrangements with V and J called. A share of clones is missing; checked studies link under half to unresolved V genes, and the rest is unexplained. V, J and clone size are taken as reported in that table, and D and trimming were inferred from the DNA itself. Counted in this sample were some 80,000 clones; approximately 90% of them appeared once. The ten largest clonotypes hold roughly 5.6% of the sample.

This clone was counted a single time. This receptor's antigen is unknown. No base-level quality is on record; no much larger clone is a single base apart. This specimen's time point label, interpreted: baseline before first vaccination. The vaccinee samples were drawn from two UK trials, COV001 and COV002, one of which was a single-blind randomized controlled phase 2/3 trial testing AZD1222 (ChAdOx1 nCoV-19) in healthy adults. Trial participant PBMC samples were collected at day 0 and day 28 after the second dose for TCRbeta chain sequencing. The sequence came from an adult in good health. Here the sequenced sample was peripheral blood, taken on day 0 of AZD1222 vaccination. This chain is built from TRBV10-1 and TRBJ1-5; the D gene cannot be named for sure. The CDR3 loop reads CASSEIGQPQHF. DNA sequence: TGCGCCAGCAGTGAGATCGGTCAGCCCCAGCATTTT.